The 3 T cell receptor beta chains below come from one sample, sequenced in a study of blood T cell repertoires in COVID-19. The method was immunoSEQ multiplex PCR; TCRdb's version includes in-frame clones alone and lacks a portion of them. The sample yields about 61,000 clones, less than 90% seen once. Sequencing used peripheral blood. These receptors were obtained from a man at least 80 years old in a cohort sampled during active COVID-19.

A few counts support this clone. This chain's CDR3 is CASSATDRGQNNSPLHF. The CDR3 DNA reads as TGTGCCAGTAGTGCCACCGACAGGGGGCAAAATAATTCACCCCTCCACTTT. The V gene is TRBV19, the J gene TRBJ1-6; 10 nucleotides align to TRBD1. CDR3 length equals 17 residues. Germline CDR1 is LNHDA and CDR2 is SQIVND (reference sequence). V lost 5 bases and J lost 5; bases outside the gene matches: 9. The full variable domain, in which reference TRBV19 and TRBJ1-6 provide the parts outside the CDR3, is DGGITQSPKYLFRKEGQNVTLSCEQNLNHDAMYWYRQDPGQGLRLIYYSQIVNDFQKGDIAEGYSVSREKKESFPLTVTSAQKNPTAFYLCASSATDRGQNNSPLHFGNGTRLTVT.

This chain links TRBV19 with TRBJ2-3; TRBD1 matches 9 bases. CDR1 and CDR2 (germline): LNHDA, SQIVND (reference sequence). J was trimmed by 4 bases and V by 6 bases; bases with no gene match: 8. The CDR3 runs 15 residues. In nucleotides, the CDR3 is TGTGCCAGTAGGTCGACAGGGGGTGTAGCAGATACGCAGTATTTT. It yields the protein CASRSTGGVADTQYF.

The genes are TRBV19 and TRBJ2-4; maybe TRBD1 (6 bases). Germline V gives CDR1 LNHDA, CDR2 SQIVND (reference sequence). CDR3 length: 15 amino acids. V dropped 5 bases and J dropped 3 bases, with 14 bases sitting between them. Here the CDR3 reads CASSLSAQGKNIQYF. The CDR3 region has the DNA TGTGCCAGTAGTCTCAGTGCACAGGGCAAAAACATTCAGTACTTC. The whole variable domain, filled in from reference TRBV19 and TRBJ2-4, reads DGGITQSPKYLFRKEGQNVTLSCEQNLNHDAMYWYRQDPGQGLRLIYYSQIVNDFQKGDIAEGYSVSREKKESFPLTVTSAQKNPTAFYLCASSLSAQGKNIQYFGAGTRLSVL.